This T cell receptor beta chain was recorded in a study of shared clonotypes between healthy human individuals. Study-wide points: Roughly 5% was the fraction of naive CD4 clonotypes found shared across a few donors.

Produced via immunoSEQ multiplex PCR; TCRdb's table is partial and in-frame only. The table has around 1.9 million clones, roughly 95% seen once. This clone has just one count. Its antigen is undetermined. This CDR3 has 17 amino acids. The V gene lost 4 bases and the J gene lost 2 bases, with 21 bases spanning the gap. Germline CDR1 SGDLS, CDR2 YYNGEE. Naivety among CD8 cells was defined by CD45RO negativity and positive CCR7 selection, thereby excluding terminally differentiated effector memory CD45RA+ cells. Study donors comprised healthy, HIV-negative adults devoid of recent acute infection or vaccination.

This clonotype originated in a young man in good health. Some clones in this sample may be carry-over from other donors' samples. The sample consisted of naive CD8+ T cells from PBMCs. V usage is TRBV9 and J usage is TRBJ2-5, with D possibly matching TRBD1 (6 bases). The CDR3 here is CASSPHHATGPQETQYF. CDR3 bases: TGTGCCAGCAGCCCACATCATGCTACAGGGCCTCAAGAGACCCAGTACTTC.